This T cell receptor (beta chain) was captured in a study of patients and donors after allogeneic stem cell transplantation. TCRdb reanalysed the RT-PCR reads using MiXCR and keeps one entry per CDR3 protein. The table has 920,000 or so distinct CDR3 sequences, 15% to 20% seen once. Trimming took 1 base from V and 3 from J; bases not matched to a gene: 4. CDR3 length: 16 residues. This chain connects TRBV12-3 or TRBV12-4 to TRBJ1-3; 9 bases fit TRBD1. This sequence originates from a human donor who was either an allogeneic HSCT recipient or a stem cell or donor lymphocyte infusion donor (not recorded which). It is not recorded whose cells these are; they may come from a transplant donor. The material sequenced was blood, either unsorted or a sorted T cell fraction (not recorded which). CDR3 DNA sequence: TGTGCCAGCAGTTTAGGGCGGACAGGGGTTGGAAACACCATATATTTT. Protein sequence: CASSLGRTGVGNTIYF.